This T cell receptor (beta chain) came from a study of control samples from healthy donors and cancer patients. Method: immunoSEQ multiplex PCR; TCRdb's copy keeps in-frame clones and lacks some. The sample lists roughly 43,000 clones; more than 75% were seen once. Looked up from germline, CDR1 is SEHNR and CDR2 is FQNEAQ (reference sequence). J gave up 7 bases and V 4 bases, and 8 bases lay outside the gene matches. The CDR3 runs 14 residues. The sample taken for sequencing was PBMCs. V usage is TRBV7-9 and J usage is TRBJ1-2, with 8 bases fitting TRBD1. The TCR sequence derives from a woman aged 55-69 years with lung cancer. CDR3 amino acids: CASSSTGVWGGYTF. In DNA form, the CDR3 reads TGTGCCAGCAGCTCGACAGGGGTTTGGGGTGGCTACACCTTC.